This T cell receptor beta chain was identified during a study of blood T cell repertoires in COVID-19. Study-level information: Samples taken during acute and convalescent COVID-19 were collected in the United States, Italy and Spain. T cells, B-cell-depleted T cells, or PBMCs supplied cDNA or gDNA.

Per the study methods: Nucleated cell number was recorded as an estimate derived from reference gene primer amplification. Clones were read by immunoSEQ multiplex PCR, and TCRdb kept only the in-frame ones, dropping some. D and trimming were read from the DNA, whereas the V and J calls and clone size are those reported in that table. The sample has some 350,000 clones; around nine tenths are singletons. CDR1 MDHEN and CDR2 SYDVKM come from the germline V gene. The CDR3 is 17 residues long. V shed 5 bases and J 4 bases; nucleotides not matched to a gene: 11. The chain recombines TRBV28 with TRBJ1-6; 7 nucleotides align to TRBD1. This sequence was found in a human donor in a cohort sampled during active COVID-19. Sequencing was done on a sample of peripheral blood. The CDR3 reads CASSPTWDRSYNSPLHF. The CDR3 DNA reads TGTGCCAGCAGTCCAACCTGGGACAGATCATATAATTCACCCCTCCACTTT.